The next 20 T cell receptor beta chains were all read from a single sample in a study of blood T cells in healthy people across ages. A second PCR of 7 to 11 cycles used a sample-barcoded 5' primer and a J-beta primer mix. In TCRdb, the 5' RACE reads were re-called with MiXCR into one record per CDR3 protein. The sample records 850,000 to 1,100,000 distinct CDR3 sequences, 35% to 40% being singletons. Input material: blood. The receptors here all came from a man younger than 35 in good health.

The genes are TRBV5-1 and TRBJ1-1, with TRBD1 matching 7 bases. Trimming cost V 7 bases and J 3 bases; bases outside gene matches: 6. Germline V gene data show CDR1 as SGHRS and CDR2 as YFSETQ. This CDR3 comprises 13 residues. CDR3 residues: CASGIDRDTEAFF. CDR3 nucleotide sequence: TGCGCCAGCGGAATTGACAGGGACACTGAAGCTTTCTTT.

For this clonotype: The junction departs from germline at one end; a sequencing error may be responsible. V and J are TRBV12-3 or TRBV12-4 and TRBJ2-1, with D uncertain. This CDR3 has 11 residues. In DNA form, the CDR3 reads TGTGCCAGCAATTTAGGGTCTGAGCAGTTCTTC. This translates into CASNLGSEQFF.

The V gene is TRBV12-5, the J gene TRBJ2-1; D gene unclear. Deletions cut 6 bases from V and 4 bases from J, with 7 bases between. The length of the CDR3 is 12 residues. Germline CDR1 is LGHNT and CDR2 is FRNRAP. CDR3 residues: CASGPNYNEQFF. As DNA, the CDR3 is TGTGCTAGTGGCCCTAATTACAATGAGCAGTTCTTC.

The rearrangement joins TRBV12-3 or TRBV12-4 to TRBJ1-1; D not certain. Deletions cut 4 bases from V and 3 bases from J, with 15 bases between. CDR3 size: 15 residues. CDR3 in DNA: TGTGCCAGCAGTTACGCGGCCACTTTTTACACTGAAGCTTTCTTT. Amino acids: CASSYAATFYTEAFF.

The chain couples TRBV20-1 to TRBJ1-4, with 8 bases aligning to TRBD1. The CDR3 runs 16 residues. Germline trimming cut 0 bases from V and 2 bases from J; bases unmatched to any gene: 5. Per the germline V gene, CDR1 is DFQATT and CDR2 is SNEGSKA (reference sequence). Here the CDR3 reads CSARDPRGLTNEKLFF. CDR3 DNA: TGCAGTGCTAGAGATCCCAGGGGGCTGACTAATGAAAAACTGTTTTTT.

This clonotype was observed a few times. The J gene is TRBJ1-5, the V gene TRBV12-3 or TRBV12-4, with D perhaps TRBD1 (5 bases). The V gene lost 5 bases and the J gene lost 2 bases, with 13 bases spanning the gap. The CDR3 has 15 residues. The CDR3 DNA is TGTGCCAGCAGTGTCGGGACCACGGGCAATCAGCCCCAGCATTTT. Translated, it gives CASSVGTTGNQPQHF.

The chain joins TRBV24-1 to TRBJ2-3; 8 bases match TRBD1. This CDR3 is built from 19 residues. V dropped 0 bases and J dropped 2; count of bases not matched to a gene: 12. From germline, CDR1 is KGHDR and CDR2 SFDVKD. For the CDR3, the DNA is TGTGCCACCAGTGATTTGCAGATAACGGACAGGGAGAACACAGATACGCAGTATTTT. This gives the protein CATSDLQITDRENTDTQYF.

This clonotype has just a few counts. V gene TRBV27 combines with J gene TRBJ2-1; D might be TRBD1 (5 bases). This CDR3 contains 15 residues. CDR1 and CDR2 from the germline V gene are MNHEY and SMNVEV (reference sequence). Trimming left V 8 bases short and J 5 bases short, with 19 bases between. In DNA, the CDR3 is TGTGCCAGCTCCAAAGTCCGGACATGGAACAATGAGCAGTTCTTC. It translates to CASSKVRTWNNEQFF.

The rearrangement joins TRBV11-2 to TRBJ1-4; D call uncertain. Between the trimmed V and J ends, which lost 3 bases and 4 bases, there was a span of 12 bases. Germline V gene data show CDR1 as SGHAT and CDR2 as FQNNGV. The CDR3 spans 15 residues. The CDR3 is CASSFLAAGNEKLFF. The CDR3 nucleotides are TGTGCCAGCAGCTTCCTGGCCGCCGGTAATGAAAAACTGTTTTTT.

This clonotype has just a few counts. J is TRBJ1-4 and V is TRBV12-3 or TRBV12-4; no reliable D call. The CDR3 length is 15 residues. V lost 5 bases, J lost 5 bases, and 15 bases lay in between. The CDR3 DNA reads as TGTGCCAGCAGTCCCGAACATGCCCGAAATGAAAAACTGTTTTTT. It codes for CASSPEHARNEKLFF.

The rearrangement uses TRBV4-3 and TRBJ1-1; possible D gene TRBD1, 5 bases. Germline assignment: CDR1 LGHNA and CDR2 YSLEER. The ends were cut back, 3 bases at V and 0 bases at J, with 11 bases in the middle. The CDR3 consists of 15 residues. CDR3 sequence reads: CASSQSTDMNTEAFF. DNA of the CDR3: TGCGCCAGCAGCCAGTCGACAGACATGAACACTGAAGCTTTCTTT.

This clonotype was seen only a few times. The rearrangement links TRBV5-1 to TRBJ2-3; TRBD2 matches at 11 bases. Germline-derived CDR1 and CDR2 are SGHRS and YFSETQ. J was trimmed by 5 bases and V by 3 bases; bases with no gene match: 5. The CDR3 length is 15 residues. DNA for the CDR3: TGCGCCAGCAGCTCCCAGGGACTAGCGGTAGATACGCAGTATTTT. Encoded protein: CASSSQGLAVDTQYF.

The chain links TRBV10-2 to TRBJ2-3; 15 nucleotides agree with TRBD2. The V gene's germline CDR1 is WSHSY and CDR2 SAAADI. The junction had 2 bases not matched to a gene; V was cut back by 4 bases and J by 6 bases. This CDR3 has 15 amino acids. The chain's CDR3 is CASSAGTSGGDTQYF. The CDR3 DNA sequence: TGCGCCAGCAGTGCAGGGACTAGCGGGGGGGATACGCAGTATTTT.

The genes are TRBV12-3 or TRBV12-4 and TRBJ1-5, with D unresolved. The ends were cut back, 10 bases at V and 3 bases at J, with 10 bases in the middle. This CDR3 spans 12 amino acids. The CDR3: CANGRDNQPQHF. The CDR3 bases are TGTGCCAACGGTCGGGACAATCAGCCCCAGCATTTT.

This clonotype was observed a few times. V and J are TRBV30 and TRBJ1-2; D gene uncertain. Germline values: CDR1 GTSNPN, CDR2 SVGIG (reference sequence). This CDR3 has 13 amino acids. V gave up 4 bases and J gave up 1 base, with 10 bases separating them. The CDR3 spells CAWTPQLNYGYTF. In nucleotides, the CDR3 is TGTGCCTGGACCCCCCAGCTTAACTATGGCTACACCTTC.

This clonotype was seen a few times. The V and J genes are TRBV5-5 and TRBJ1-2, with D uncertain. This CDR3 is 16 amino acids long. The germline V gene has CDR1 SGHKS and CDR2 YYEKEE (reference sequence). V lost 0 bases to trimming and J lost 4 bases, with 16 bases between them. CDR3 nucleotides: TGTGCCAGCAGCTTGGAAGGGCAAGGAGACCTCTATGGCTACACCTTC. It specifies CASSLEGQGDLYGYTF.

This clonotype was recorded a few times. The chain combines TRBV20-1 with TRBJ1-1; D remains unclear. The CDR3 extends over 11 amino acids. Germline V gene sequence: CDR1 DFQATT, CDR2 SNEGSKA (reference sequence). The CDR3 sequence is CSGYIGREAFF. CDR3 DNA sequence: TGCAGCGGTTACATCGGCCGGGAAGCTTTCTTT.

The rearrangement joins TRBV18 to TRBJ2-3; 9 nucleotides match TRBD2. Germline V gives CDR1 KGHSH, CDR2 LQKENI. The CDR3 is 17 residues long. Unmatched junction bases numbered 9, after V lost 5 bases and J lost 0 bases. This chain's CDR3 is CASSFSLAGPSTDTQYF. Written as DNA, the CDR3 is TGTGCCAGCTCATTCTCGCTAGCGGGACCGAGCACAGATACGCAGTATTTT.

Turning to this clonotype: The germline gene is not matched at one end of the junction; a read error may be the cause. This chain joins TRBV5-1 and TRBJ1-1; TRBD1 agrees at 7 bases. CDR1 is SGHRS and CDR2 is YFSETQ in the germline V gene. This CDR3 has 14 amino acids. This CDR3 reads CVSSVSSGGSEAFF. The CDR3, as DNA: TGCGTCAGCAGCGTATCTTCAGGGGGATCTGAAGCTTTCTTT. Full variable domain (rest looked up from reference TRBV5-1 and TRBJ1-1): KAGVTQTPRYLIKTRGQQVTLSCSPISGHRSVSWYQQTPGQGLQFLFEYFSETQRNKGNFPGRFSGRQFSNSRSEMNVSTLELGDSALYLCVSSVSSGGSEAFFGQGTRLTVV.

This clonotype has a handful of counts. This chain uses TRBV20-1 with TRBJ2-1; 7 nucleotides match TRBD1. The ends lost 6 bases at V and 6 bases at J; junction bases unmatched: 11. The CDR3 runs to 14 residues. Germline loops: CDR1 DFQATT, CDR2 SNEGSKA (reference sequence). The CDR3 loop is CSARGQVRRNEQFF. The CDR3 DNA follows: TGCAGTGCAAGGGGGCAGGTCCGTCGCAATGAGCAGTTCTTC.